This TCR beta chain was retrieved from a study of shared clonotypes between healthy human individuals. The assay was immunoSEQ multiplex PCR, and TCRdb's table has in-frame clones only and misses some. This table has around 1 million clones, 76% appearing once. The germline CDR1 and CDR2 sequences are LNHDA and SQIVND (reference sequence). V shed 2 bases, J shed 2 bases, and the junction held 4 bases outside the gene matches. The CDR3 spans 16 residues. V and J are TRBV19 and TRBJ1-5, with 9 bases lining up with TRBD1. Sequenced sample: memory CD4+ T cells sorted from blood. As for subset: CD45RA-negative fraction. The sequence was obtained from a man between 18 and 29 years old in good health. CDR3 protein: CASSIPGQGGNQPQHF. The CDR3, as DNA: TGTGCCAGTAGTATACCGGGACAGGGCGGCAATCAGCCCCAGCATTTT.